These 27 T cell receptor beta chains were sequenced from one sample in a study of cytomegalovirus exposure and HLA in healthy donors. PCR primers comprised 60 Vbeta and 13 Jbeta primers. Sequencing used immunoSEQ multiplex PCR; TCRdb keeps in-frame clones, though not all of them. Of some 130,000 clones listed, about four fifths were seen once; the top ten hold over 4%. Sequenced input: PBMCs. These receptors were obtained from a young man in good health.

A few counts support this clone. The CDR3 loop is CASSWGLAGSYNEQFF. The CDR3 bases are TGTGCCAGCAGCTGGGGACTAGCGGGCTCCTACAATGAGCAGTTCTTC. This chain connects TRBV7-2 to TRBJ2-1; TRBD2 matches 12 bases. CDR1 and CDR2 (germline): SGHTA, FQGNSA. The CDR3 loop spans 16 amino acids. Germline trimming cut 4 bases from V and 0 bases from J; bases unmatched to any gene: 1. Drawing the rest from reference TRBV7-2 and TRBJ2-1, the complete variable domain is GAGVSQSPSNKVTEKGKDVELRCDPISGHTALYWYRQSLGQGLEFLIYFQGNSAPDKSGLPSDRFSAERTGGSVSTLTIQRTQQEDSAVYLCASSWGLAGSYNEQFFGPGTRLTVL.

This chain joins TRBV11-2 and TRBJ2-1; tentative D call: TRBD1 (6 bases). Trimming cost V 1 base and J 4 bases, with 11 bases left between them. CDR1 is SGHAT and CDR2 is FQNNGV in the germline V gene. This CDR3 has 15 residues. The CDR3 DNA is TGTGCCAGCAGCTTAGTCCAGGGGTGGTACAATGAGCAGTTCTTC. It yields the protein CASSLVQGWYNEQFF.

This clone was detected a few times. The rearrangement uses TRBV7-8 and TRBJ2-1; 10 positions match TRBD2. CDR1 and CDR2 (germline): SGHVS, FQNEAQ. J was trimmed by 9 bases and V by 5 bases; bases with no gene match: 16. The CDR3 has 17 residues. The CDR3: CASSPGAAGGPRSEQFF. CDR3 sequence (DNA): TGTGCCAGCAGCCCTGGGGCAGCGGGAGGGCCTAGGAGTGAGCAGTTCTTC.

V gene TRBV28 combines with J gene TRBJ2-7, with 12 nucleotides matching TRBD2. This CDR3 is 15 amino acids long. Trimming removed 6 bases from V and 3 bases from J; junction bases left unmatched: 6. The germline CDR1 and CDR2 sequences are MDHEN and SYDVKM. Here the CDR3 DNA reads TGTGCCAGCAGCCCCGGACTAGCGGGGAACTACGAGCAGTACTTC. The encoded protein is CASSPGLAGNYEQYF.

The CDR3 coding sequence is TGTGCCAGCAGTCTCGTCTCCTACGAGCAGTACTTC. Translation gives CASSLVSYEQYF. The rearrangement links TRBV6-1 to TRBJ2-7; D ambiguous. The CDR3 is 12 amino acids. V lost 5 bases to trimming and J lost 0 bases, with 5 bases between them. CDR1 and CDR2 (germline): MNHNS, SASEGT.

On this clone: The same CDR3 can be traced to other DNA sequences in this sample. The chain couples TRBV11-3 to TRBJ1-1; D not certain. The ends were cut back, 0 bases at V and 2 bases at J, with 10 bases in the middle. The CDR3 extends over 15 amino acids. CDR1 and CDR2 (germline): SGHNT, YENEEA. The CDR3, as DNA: TGTGCCAGCAGCTTAGATGGACGGGGTAACACTGAAGCTTTCTTT. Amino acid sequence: CASSLDGRGNTEAFF.

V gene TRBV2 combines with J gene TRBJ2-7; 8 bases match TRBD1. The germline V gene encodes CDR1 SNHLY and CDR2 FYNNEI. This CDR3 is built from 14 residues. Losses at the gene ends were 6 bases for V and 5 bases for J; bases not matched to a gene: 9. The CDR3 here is CASSQYRGANEQYF. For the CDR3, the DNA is TGTGCCAGCAGCCAATACAGGGGGGCCAACGAGCAGTACTTC.

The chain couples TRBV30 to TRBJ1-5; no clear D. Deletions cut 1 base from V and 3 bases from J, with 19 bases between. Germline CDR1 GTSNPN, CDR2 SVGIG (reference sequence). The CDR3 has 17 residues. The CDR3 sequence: CAWSANRLYSSNQPQHF. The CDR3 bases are TGTGCCTGGAGTGCAAACCGGCTCTACAGTTCCAATCAGCCCCAGCATTTT.

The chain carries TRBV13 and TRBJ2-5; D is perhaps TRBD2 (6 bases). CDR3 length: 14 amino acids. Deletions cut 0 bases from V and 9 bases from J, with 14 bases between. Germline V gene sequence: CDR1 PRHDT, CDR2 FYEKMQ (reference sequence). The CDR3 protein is CASSLGGGRVAQYF. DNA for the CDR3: TGTGCCAGCAGCTTAGGGGGGGGACGAGTGGCCCAGTACTTC.

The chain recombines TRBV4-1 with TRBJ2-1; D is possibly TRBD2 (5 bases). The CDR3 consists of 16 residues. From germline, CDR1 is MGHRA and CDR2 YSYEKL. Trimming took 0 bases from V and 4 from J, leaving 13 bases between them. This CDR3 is CASSQEDWETYNEQFF. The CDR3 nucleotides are TGCGCCAGCAGCCAAGAGGACTGGGAGACTTACAATGAGCAGTTCTTC.

The CDR3 nucleotides read TGTGCCAGCAGGGCCCAGAACACCGGGGAGCTGTTTTTT. Amino acids: CASRAQNTGELFF. This sequence joins TRBV6-1 and TRBJ2-2; D is uncertain. In germline, CDR1 is MNHNS, CDR2 SASEGT. The V and J ends lost 6 bases and 1 base respectively, with 6 bases between them. The CDR3 has 13 amino acids.

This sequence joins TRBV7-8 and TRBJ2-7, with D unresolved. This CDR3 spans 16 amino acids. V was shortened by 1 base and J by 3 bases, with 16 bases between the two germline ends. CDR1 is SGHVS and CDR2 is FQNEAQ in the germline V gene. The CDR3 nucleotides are TGTGCCAGCAGCTTAGGGGCTTACGTTCCCCTCTACGAGCAGTACTTC. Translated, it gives CASSLGAYVPLYEQYF.

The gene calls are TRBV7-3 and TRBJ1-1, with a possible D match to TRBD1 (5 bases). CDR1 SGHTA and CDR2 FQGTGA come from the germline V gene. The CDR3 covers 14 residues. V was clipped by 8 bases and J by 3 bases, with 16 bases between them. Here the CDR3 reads CASSPQGSDTEAFF. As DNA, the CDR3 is TGTGCCAGCTCCCCCCAGGGTTCCGACACTGAAGCTTTCTTT.

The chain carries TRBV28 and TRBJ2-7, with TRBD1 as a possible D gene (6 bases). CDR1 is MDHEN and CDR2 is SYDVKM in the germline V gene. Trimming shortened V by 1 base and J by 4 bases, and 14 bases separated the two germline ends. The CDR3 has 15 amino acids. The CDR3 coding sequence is TGTGCCAGCAGTTTATATGGACAGTCAAGGTACGAGCAGTACTTC. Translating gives CASSLYGQSRYEQYF.

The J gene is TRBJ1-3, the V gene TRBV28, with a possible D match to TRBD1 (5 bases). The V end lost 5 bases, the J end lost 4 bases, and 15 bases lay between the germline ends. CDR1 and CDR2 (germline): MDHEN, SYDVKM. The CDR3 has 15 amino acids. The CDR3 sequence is CASSKGRAVGNTIYF. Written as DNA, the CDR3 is TGTGCCAGCAGTAAGGGCAGGGCGGTGGGAAACACCATATATTTT.

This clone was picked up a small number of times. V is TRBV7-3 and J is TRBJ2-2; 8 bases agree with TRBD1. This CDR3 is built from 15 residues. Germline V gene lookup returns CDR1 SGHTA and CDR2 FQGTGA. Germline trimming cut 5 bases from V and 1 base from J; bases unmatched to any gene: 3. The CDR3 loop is CASSLGTGNTGELFF. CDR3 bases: TGTGCCAGCAGCCTGGGGACAGGGAACACCGGGGAGCTGTTTTTT.

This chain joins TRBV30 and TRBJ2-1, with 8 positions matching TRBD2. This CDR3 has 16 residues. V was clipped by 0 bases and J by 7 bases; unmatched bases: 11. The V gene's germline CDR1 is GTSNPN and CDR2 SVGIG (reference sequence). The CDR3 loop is CAWSVQATSGRNEQFF. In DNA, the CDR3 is TGTGCCTGGAGTGTACAGGCAACTAGCGGCCGGAATGAGCAGTTCTTC.

The DNA of the CDR3 is TGTGCCAGCAGCCGGACAGCTGAAACCTCTGGAAACACCATATATTTT. It translates to CASSRTAETSGNTIYF. The V gene is TRBV5-8, the J gene TRBJ1-3, with a possible D match to TRBD1 (6 bases). Trimming cost V 4 bases and J 0 bases, with 14 bases left between them. This CDR3 spans 16 amino acids. CDR1 and CDR2 from the germline V gene are SGHTS and YDEGEE.

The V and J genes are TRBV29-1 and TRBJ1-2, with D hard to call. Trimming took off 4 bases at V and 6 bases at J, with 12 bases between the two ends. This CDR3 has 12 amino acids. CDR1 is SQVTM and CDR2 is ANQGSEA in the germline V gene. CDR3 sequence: CSVVYGMDGYTF. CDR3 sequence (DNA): TGCAGCGTTGTATACGGTATGGATGGCTACACCTTC.

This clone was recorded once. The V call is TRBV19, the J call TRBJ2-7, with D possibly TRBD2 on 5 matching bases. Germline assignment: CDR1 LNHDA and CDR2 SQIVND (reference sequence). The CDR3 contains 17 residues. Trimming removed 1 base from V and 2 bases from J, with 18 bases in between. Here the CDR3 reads CASSIGVSWGVTYEQYF. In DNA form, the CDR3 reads TGTGCCAGTAGTATAGGAGTGAGTTGGGGAGTCACCTACGAGCAGTACTTC.

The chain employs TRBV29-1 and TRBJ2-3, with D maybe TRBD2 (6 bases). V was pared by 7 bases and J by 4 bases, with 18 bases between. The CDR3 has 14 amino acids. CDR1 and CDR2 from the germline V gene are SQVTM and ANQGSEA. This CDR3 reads CSADRDSGPDTQYF. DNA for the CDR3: TGCAGCGCTGACCGTGATAGCGGCCCAGATACGCAGTATTTT.

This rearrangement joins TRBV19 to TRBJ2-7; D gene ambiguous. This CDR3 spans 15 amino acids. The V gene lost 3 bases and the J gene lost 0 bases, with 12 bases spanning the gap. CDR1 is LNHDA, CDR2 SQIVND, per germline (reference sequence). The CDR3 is CASSISDTSSYEQYF. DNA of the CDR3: TGTGCCAGTAGTATCAGTGACACAAGCTCCTACGAGCAGTACTTC.

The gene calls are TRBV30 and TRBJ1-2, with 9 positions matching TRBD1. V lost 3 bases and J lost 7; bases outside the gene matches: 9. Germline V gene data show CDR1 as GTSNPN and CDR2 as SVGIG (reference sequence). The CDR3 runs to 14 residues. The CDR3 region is CAWSLTGGSLGYTF. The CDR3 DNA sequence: TGTGCCTGGAGCCTAACAGGGGGCTCTCTTGGCTACACCTTC.

The CDR3 region has the DNA TGTGCCAGCAGTTACCCACCGGGGGACGGCCGCGGGGAGCTGTTTTTT. Translation gives CASSYPPGDGRGELFF. The gene calls are TRBV28 and TRBJ2-2; D possibly corresponds to TRBD2 (6 bases). Germline CDR1 MDHEN, CDR2 SYDVKM. Trimming removed 4 bases at V and 7 bases at J, with 19 bases between. There are 16 residues in the CDR3.

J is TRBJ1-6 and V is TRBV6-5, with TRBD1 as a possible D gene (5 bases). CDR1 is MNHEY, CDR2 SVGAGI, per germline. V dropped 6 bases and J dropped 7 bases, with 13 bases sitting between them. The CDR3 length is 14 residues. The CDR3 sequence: CASSSRGGNSPLHF. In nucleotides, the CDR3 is TGTGCCAGCAGCTCAAGGGGAGGAAATTCACCCCTCCACTTT.

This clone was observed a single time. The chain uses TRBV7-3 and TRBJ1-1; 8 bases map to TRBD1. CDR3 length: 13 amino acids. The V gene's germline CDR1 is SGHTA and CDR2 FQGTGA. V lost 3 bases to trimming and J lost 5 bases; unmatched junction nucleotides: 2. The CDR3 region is CASSLDRETEAFF. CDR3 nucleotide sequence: TGTGCCAGCAGCTTGGACAGGGAAACTGAAGCTTTCTTT.

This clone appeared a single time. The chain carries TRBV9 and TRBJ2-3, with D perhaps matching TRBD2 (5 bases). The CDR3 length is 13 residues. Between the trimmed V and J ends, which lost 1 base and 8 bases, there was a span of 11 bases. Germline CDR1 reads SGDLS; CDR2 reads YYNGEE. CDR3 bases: TGTGCCAGCAGCGTAAAAGCGGTCGGTACGCAGTATTTT. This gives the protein CASSVKAVGTQYF.